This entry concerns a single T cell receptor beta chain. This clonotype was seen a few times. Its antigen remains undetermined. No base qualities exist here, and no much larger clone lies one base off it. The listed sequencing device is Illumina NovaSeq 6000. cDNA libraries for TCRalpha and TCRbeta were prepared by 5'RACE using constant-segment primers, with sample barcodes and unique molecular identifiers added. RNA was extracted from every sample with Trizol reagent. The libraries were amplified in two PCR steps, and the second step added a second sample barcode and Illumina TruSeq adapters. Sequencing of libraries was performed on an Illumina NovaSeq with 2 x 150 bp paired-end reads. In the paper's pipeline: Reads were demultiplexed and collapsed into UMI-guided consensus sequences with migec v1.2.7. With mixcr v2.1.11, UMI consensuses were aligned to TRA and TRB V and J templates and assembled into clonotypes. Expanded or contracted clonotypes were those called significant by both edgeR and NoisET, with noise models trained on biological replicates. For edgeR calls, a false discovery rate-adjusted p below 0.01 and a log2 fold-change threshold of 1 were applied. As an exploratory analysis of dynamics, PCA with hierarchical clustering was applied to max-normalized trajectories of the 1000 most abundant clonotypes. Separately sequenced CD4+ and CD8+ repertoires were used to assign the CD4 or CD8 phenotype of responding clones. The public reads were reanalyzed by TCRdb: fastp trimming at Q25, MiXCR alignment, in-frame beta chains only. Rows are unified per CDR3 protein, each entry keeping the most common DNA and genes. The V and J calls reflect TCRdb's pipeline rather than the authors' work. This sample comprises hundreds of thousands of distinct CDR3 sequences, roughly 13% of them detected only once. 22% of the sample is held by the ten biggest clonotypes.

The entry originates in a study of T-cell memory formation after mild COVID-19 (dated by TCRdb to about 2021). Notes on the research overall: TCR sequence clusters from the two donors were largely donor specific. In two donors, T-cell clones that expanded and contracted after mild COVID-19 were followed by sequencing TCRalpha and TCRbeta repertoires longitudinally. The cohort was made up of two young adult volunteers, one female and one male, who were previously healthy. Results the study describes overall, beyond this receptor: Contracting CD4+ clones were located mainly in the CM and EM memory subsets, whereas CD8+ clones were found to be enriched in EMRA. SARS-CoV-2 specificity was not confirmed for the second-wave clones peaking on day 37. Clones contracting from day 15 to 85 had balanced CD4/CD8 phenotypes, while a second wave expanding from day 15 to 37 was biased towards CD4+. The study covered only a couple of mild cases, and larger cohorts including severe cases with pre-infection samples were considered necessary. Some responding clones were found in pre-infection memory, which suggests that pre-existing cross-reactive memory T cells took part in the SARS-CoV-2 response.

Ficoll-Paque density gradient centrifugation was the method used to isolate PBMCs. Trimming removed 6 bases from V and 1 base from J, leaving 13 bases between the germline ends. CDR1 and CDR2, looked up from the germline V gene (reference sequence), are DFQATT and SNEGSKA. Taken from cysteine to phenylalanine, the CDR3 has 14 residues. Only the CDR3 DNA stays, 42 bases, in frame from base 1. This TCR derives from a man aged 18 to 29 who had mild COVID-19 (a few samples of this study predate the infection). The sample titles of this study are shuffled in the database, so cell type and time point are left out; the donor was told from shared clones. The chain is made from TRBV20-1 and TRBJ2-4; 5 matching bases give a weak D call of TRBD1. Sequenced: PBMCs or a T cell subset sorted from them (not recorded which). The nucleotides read TGCAGTGCCGTAGCAGGGTGGGCCAAAAACATTCAGTACTTC. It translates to CSAVAGWAKNIQYF.